These 17 T cell receptor beta chains share one sample of origin, sequenced in a study of technical replicates of blood from several donors. Data came from immunoSEQ multiplex PCR; TCRdb stores just in-frame clones and leaves some out. Altogether approximately 59,000 clones are present, 90% to 95% being singletons, with the ten largest covering approximately 3.4%. Specimen: PBMCs. The receptors stem from a human donor in good health. Some clones in this sample may be carry-over from other donors' samples.

This chain uses TRBV7-8 with TRBJ1-2, with D tentatively TRBD1 (5 bases). The V and J ends lost 4 bases and 2 bases respectively, with 8 bases between them. The CDR3 contains 13 residues. Looked up from germline, CDR1 is SGHVS and CDR2 is FQNEAQ. In nucleotides, the CDR3 is TGTGCCAGCAGCTCAGGGTCCAACTATGGCTACACCTTC. This encodes CASSSGSNYGYTF.

The chain links TRBV29-1 to TRBJ1-1, with 8 positions matching TRBD1. CDR1 and CDR2 from the germline V gene are SQVTM and ANQGSEA. Trimming cost V 6 bases and J 4 bases; bases outside gene matches: 7. This CDR3 has 13 amino acids. CDR3 region: CSVRTGWVTEAFF. The CDR3 DNA is TGCAGCGTCAGGACAGGGTGGGTCACTGAAGCTTTCTTT.

The chain links TRBV7-8 to TRBJ2-2, with D unclear. Germline CDR1 reads SGHVS; CDR2 reads FQNEAQ. Trimming pared 3 bases from V and 2 bases from J, leaving 10 bases between. CDR3 length: 15 amino acids. CDR3 bases: TGTGCCAGCAGCTTCATGGCGGCCAACACCGGGGAGCTGTTTTTT. Translation: CASSFMAANTGELFF. Looking up the rest from reference TRBV7-8 and TRBJ2-2 gives the full variable domain: GAGVSQSPRYKVAKRGQDVALRCDPISGHVSLFWYQQALGQGPEFLTYFQNEAQLDKSGLPSDRFFAERPEGSVSTLKIQRTQQEDSAVYLCASSFMAANTGELFFGEGSRLTVL.

This sequence joins TRBV4-1 and TRBJ2-3, with 8 bases matching TRBD2. CDR3 length: 15 amino acids. CDR1 is MGHRA, CDR2 YSYEKL, per germline. V shed 4 bases, J shed 2 bases, and the junction held 5 bases outside the gene matches. The CDR3 region has the DNA TGCGCCAGCAGCCGGATAGCGGGGATCACAGATACGCAGTATTTT. It yields the protein CASSRIAGITDTQYF.

The rearrangement links TRBV2 to TRBJ2-1, with 12 bases lining up with TRBD1. V lost 3 bases, J lost 7 bases, and 4 bases stayed unmatched. Germline assignment: CDR1 SNHLY and CDR2 FYNNEI. The CDR3 spans 15 residues. CDR3 in amino acids: CASSEGQGARNEQFF. The CDR3 bases are TGTGCCAGCAGTGAGGGACAGGGGGCGCGGAATGAGCAGTTCTTC.

The chain links TRBV7-9 to TRBJ2-2, with D possibly TRBD2 on 6 matching bases. The V end lost 8 bases, the J end lost 7 bases, and 17 bases lay between the germline ends. The germline V gene has CDR1 SEHNR and CDR2 FQNEAQ (reference sequence). CDR3 length equals 14 residues. The CDR3: CASGSGLRGGELFF. The CDR3, as DNA: TGTGCCAGCGGCTCGGGACTTCGTGGCGGGGAGCTGTTTTTT.

V gene TRBV6-6 combines with J gene TRBJ2-3, with D unclear. There are 14 residues in the CDR3. V lost 0 bases to trimming and J lost 1 base, with 5 bases between them. Germline CDR1 reads MNHNY; CDR2 reads SVGAGI (reference sequence). As DNA, the CDR3 is TGTGCCAGCAGTTACTCGCCAGGCACAGATACGCAGTATTTT. This codes for CASSYSPGTDTQYF.

This clone was seen only once. The V gene is TRBV7-8, the J gene TRBJ2-7; a possible D gene is TRBD2 (6 bases). Trimming took 4 bases from V and 3 from J, leaving 13 bases between them. The V gene's germline CDR1 is SGHVS and CDR2 FQNEAQ. The CDR3 totals 14 residues. This CDR3 reads CASSYRTTYYEQYF. CDR3 coding DNA: TGTGCCAGCAGCTACCGGACTACGTACTACGAGCAGTACTTC.

The CDR3 spells CSAEQGAGDEQFF. In DNA, the CDR3 is TGCAGCGCCGAACAGGGGGCCGGGGATGAGCAGTTCTTC. The V and J genes are TRBV29-1 and TRBJ2-1, with 9 bases that match TRBD1. The CDR3 extends over 13 amino acids. J lost 8 bases, V lost 7 bases, and 9 bases had no gene match. Germline CDR1 reads SQVTM; CDR2 reads ANQGSEA.

This clone has a handful of counts. The same CDR3 also results from other DNA sequences found in this sample. V is TRBV5-1 and J is TRBJ2-1; 10 bases match TRBD2. The germline V gene encodes CDR1 SGHRS and CDR2 YFSETQ. The CDR3 is 14 residues long. V shed 4 bases and J 4 bases; nucleotides not matched to a gene: 2. CDR3 residues: CASSPAGGYNEQFF. The CDR3 DNA reads TGCGCCAGCAGCCCAGCGGGGGGGTACAATGAGCAGTTCTTC. The full variable domain, in which reference TRBV5-1 and TRBJ2-1 provide the parts outside the CDR3, is KAGVTQTPRYLIKTRGQQVTLSCSPISGHRSVSWYQQTPGQGLQFLFEYFSETQRNKGNFPGRFSGRQFSNSRSEMNVSTLELGDSALYLCASSPAGGYNEQFFGPGTRLTVL.

The gene calls are TRBV5-4 and TRBJ2-1; TRBD1 aligns across 8 bases. This CDR3 has 16 amino acids. Germline CDR1 reads SGHNT; CDR2 reads YYREEE (reference sequence). V gave up 4 bases and J gave up 3 bases; unmatched junction bases: 9. CDR3 region: CASSTEQGAGYNEQFF. The CDR3 DNA reads TGTGCCAGCAGCACCGAGCAGGGGGCGGGCTACAATGAGCAGTTCTTC.

The CDR3 DNA is TGTGCCAGCAGGCCAAGTCCTACGGGGGGGGCAGCTAGCACAGATACGCAGTATTTT. It encodes CASRPSPTGGAASTDTQYF. This rearrangement joins TRBV4-2 to TRBJ2-3, with 8 bases aligning to TRBD2. Germline trimming cut 6 bases from V and 0 bases from J; bases unmatched to any gene: 17. CDR1 is LGHNA, CDR2 YNFKEQ, per germline. The CDR3 has 19 amino acids.

The CDR3 bases are TGTGCCAGCAGTTACTCTGGGAGGGAAAAACTGTTTTTT. Protein: CASSYSGREKLFF. The rearrangement uses TRBV6-5 and TRBJ1-4, with D unclear. V was clipped by 0 bases and J by 8 bases, with 7 bases between them. This CDR3 has 13 residues. Germline V lookup: CDR1 MNHEY, CDR2 SVGAGI.

The chain has TRBV6-5 and TRBJ2-1; possible D gene TRBD2, 5 bases. Germline assignment: CDR1 MNHEY and CDR2 SVGAGI. The CDR3 has 15 residues. V gave up 5 bases and J gave up 4 bases, with 15 bases separating them. The CDR3 bases are TGTGCCAGCAGTCCCACCGGGAACCCATACAATGAGCAGTTCTTC. Translation: CASSPTGNPYNEQFF.

Written as DNA, the CDR3 is TGTGCCAGCAGCTTAGCTATGACTTCCCCCTCCTACAATGAGCAGTTCTTC. Translated: CASSLAMTSPSYNEQFF. The chain links TRBV7-2 to TRBJ2-1; D remains ambiguous. V was clipped by 0 bases and J by 0 bases, with 12 bases between them. Germline V gene lookup returns CDR1 SGHTA and CDR2 FQGNSA. This CDR3 has 17 residues.

CDR3 in DNA: TGTGCCAGCAGCCCCCGGGACAGCCGGAGGCCCCAGCATTTT. Translated, it gives CASSPRDSRRPQHF. V gene TRBV5-8 combines with J gene TRBJ1-5; 7 bases line up with TRBD1. J gave up 9 bases and V 4 bases, and 10 bases lay outside the gene matches. The germline V gene encodes CDR1 SGHTS and CDR2 YDEGEE. The CDR3 loop spans 14 amino acids. The full variable domain, completed using reference TRBV5-8 and TRBJ1-5, is EAGVTQSPTHLIKTRGQQATLRCSPISGHTSVYWYQQALGLGLQFLLWYDEGEERNRGNFPPRFSGRQFPNYSSELNVNALELEDSALYLCASSPRDSRRPQHFGDGTRLSIL.

The chain carries TRBV11-2 and TRBJ2-2; a weak D match, TRBD2 (5 bases). The CDR3 consists of 13 residues. CDR1 and CDR2 (germline): SGHAT, FQNNGV. Between the trimmed V and J ends, which lost 5 bases and 13 bases, there was a span of 17 bases. This chain's CDR3 is CASSDWSEGALFF. CDR3 sequence (DNA): TGTGCCAGCAGCGACTGGTCAGAGGGCGCGCTGTTTTTT.